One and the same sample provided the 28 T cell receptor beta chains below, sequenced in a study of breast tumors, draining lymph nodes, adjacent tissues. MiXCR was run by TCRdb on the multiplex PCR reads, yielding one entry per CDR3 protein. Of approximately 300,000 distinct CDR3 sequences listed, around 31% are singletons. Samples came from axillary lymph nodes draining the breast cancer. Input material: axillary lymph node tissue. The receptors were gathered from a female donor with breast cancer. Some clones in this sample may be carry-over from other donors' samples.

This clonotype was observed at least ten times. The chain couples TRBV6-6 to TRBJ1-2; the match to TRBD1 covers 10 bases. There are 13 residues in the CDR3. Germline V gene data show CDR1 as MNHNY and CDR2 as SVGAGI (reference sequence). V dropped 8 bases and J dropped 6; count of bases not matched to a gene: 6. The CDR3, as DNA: TGTGCCAGCGGTTTGGGACAGGGGAATGGCTACACCTTC. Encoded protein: CASGLGQGNGYTF.

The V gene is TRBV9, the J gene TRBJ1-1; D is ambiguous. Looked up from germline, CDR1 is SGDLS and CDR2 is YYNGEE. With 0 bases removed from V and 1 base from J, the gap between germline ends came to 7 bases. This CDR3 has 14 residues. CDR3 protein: CASSVAGQNTEAFF. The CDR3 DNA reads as TGTGCCAGCAGCGTAGCCGGGCAGAACACTGAAGCTTTCTTT. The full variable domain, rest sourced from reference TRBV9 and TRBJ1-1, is DSGVTQTPKHLITATGQRVTLRCSPRSGDLSVYWYQQSLDQGLQFLIQYYNGEERAKGNILERFSAQQFPDLHSELNLSSLELGDSALYFCASSVAGQNTEAFFGQGTRLTVV.

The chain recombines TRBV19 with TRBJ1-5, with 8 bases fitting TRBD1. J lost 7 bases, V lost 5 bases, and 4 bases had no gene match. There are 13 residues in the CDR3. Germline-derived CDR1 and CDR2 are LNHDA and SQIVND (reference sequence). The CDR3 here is CASSPGQGQPQHF. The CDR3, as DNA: TGTGCCAGTAGTCCCGGACAGGGACAGCCCCAGCATTTT.

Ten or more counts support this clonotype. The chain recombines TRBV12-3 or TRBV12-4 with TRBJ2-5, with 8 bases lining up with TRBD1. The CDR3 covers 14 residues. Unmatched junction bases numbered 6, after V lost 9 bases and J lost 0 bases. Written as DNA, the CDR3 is TGTGCCAGGTCTGACAGGGGATACCAAGAGACCCAGTACTTC. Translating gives CARSDRGYQETQYF.

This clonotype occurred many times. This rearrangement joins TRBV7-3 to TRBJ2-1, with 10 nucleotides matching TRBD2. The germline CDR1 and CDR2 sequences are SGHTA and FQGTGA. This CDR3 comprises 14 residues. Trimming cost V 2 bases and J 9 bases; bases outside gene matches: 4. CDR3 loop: CASSLLAGATEQFF. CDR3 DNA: TGTGCCAGCAGCTTACTAGCGGGAGCGACTGAGCAGTTCTTC.

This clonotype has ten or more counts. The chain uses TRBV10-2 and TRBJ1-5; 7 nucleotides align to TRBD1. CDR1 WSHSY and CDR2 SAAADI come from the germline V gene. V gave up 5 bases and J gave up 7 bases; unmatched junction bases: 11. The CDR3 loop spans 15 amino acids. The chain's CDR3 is CASSRTGAQDQPQHF. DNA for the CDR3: TGCGCCAGCAGTAGAACAGGGGCGCAGGACCAGCCCCAGCATTTT.

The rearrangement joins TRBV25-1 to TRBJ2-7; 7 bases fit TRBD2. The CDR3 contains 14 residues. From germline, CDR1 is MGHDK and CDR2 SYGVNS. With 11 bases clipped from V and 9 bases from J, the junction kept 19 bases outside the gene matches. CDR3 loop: CAASRAGGSVRQYF. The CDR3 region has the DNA TGTGCCGCCAGCAGAGCAGGCGGGAGTGTTCGGCAGTACTTC.

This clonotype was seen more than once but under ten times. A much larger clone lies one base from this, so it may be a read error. The CDR3 is CASSHGGQHNSPLHF. The CDR3 bases are TGTGCCAGCAGTCACGGGGGACAGCATAATTCACCCCTCCACTTT. This chain uses TRBV6-5 with TRBJ1-6; 7 nucleotides agree with TRBD1. CDR3 length equals 15 residues. Per germline, CDR1 MNHEY and CDR2 SVGAGI. Trimming removed 5 bases from V and 5 bases from J; junction bases left unmatched: 6.

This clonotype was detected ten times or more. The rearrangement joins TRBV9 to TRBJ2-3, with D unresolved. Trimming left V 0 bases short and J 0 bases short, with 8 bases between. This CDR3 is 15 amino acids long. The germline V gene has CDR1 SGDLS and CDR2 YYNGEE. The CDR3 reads CASSVGVESTDTQYF. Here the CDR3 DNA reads TGTGCCAGCAGCGTAGGGGTTGAGAGCACAGATACGCAGTATTTT.

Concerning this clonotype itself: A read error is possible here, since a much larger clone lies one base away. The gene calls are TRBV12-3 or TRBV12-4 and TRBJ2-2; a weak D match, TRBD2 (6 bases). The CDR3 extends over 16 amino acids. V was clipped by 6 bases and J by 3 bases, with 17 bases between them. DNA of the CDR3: TGTGCCAGCAGCATCGAGCGGGTTTTCGACACCGGGGAGCTGTTTTTT. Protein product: CASSIERVFDTGELFF.

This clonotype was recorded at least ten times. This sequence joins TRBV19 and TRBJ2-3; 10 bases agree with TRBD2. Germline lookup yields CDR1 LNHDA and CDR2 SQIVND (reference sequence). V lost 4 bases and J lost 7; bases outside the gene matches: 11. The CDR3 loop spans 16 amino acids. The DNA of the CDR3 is TGTGCCAGTAGTACGTCTAGCGGGGGAGGTTTGTATACGCAGTATTTT. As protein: CASSTSSGGGLYTQYF.

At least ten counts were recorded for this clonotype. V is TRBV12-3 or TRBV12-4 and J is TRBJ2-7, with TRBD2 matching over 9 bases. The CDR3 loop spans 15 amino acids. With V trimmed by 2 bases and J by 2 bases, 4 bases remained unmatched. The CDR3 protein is CASSLRVAGAYEQYF. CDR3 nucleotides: TGTGCCAGCAGTTTAAGGGTAGCGGGGGCCTACGAGCAGTACTTC.

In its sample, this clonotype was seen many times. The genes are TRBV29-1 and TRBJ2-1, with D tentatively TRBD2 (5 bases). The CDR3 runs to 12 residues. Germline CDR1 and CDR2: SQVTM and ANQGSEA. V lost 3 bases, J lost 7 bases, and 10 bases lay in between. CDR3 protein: CSVERVANEQFF. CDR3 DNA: TGCAGCGTTGAGAGGGTAGCAAATGAGCAGTTCTTC.

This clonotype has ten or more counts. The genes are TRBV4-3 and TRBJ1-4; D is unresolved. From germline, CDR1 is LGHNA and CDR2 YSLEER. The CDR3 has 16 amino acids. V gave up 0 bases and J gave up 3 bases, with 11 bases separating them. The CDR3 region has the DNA TGCGCCAGCAGCCAAGAAAGCATCGGGGCTAATGAAAAACTGTTTTTT. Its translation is CASSQESIGANEKLFF.

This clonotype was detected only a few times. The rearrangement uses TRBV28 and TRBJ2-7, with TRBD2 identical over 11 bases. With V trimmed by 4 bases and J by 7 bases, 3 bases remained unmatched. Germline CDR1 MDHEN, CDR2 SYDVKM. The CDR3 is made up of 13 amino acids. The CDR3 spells CASSWTSGWEQYF. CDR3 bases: TGTGCCAGCAGTTGGACTAGCGGGTGGGAGCAGTACTTC.

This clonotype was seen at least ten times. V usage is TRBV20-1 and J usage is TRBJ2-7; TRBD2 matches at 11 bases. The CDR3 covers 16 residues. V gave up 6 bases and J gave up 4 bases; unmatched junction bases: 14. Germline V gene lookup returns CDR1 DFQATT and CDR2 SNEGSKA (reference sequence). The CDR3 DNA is TGCAGTGCCCCTCGACTAGCGGGGTTATCCCGTTACGAGCAGTACTTC. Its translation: CSAPRLAGLSRYEQYF.

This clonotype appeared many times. CDR3 DNA sequence: TGTGCCATCAGTGAAAACAGGGCATTCAACTATGGCTACACCTTC. Its translation: CAISENRAFNYGYTF. The chain carries TRBV10-3 and TRBJ1-2; weak D call: TRBD1 (6 bases). V lost 3 bases to trimming and J lost 2 bases, with 13 bases between them. The CDR3 extends over 15 amino acids. Germline-derived CDR1 and CDR2 are ENHRY and SYGVKD.

The CDR3, as DNA: TGTGCCAGCAGCGCGGGGCAGGGGCATTTAGCCAAAAACATTCAGTACTTC. It translates to CASSAGQGHLAKNIQYF. J is TRBJ2-4 and V is TRBV27, with D tentatively TRBD1 or TRBD2 (6 bases each). This CDR3 spans 17 amino acids. Trimming removed 6 bases at V and 0 bases at J, with 18 bases between. Per the germline V gene, CDR1 is MNHEY and CDR2 is SMNVEV (reference sequence).

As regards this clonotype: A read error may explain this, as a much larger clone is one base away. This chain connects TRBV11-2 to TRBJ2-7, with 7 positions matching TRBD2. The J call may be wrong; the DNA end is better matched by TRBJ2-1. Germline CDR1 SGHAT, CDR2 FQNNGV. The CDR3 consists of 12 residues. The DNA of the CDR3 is TGTGCCAGCAGCCCGGGGGGACTCGAGCAGTTCTTC. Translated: CASSPGGLEQFF.

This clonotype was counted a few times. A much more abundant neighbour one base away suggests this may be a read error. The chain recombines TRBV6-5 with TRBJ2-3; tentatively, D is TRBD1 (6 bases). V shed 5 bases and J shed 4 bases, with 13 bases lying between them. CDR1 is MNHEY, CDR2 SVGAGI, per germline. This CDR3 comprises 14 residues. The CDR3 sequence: CASSRDIGADTQYF. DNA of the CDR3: TGTGCCAGCAGTCGGGACATAGGGGCAGATACGCAGTATTTT.

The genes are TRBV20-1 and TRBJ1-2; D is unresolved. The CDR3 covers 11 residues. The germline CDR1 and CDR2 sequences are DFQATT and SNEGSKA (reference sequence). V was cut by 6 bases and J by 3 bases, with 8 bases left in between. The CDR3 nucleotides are TGCAGTGCCGGGCGCGACTATGGCTACACCTTC. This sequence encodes CSAGRDYGYTF.

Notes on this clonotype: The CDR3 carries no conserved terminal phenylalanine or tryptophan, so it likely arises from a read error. The CDR3 protein is CASSLSVLTGELFS. CDR3 nucleotides: TGTGCCAGCAGCCTATCTGTGCTCACCGGGGAGCTGTTTTCT. V gene TRBV7-9 combines with J gene TRBJ2-2, with D uncertain. The CDR3 loop spans 14 amino acids. Trimming removed 5 bases at V and 4 bases at J, with 11 bases between. Germline V gene sequence: CDR1 SEHNR, CDR2 FQNEAQ (reference sequence).

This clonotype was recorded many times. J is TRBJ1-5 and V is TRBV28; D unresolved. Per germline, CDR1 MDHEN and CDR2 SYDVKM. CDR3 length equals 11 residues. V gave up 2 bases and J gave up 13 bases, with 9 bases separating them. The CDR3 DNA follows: TGTGCCAGCAGTTTAAAAGGACGGCAGCATTTT. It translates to CASSLKGRQHF.

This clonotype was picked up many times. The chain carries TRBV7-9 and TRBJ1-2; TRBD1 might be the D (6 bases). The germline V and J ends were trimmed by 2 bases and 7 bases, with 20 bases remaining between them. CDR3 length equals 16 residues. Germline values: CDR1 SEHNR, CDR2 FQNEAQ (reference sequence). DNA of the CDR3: TGTGCCAGCAGCTTATCGGGGGCACACACGGGCGGTGGCTACACCTTC. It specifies CASSLSGAHTGGGYTF.

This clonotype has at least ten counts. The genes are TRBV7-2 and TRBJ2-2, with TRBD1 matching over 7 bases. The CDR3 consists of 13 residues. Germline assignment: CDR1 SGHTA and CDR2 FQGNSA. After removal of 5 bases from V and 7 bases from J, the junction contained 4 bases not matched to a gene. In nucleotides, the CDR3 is TGTGCCAGCAGCCGCGACAGGGTCGGGGAGCTGTTTTTT. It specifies CASSRDRVGELFF.

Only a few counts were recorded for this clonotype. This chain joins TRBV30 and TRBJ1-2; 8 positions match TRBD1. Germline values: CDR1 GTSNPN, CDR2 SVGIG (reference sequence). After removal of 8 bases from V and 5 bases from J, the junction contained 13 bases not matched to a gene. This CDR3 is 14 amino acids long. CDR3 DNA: TGTGCCCTGAGCCGACAGGGGCCTGGTTATGGCTACACCTTC. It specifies CALSRQGPGYGYTF.

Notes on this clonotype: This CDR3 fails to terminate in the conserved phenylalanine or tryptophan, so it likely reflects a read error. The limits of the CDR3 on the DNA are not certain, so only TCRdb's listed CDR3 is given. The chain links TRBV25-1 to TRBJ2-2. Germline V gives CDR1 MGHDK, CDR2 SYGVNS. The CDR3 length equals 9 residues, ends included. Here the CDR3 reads CASSEFGVL.

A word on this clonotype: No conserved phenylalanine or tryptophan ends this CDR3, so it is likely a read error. DNA of the CDR3: TGCAGTGCCCTACGCCGAGGGCTAGCGGCATCTATTGAGCAGTTCCTC. Residues: CSALRRGLAASIEQFL. J is TRBJ2-1 and V is TRBV20-1; 7 nucleotides align to TRBD2. Unmatched junction bases numbered 20, after V lost 6 bases and J lost 9 bases. CDR3 length equals 16 residues. Germline CDR1 reads DFQATT; CDR2 reads SNEGSKA (reference sequence).